The entry below describes one T cell receptor beta chain. Its target is not known. Clones were sequenced by immunoSEQ multiplex PCR, and TCRdb holds only the in-frame ones, with some missing. The sample has just over 65,000 clones, 68% seen once; the top ten hold approximately 5%. The data belong to a study of cytotoxic CD8 clonotypes in ibrutinib-treated CLL. General study points: On treatment, the uncommon public clonotypes contracted or remained stable.

The CDR3 contains 16 residues. The germline V gene has CDR1 KGHSH and CDR2 LQKENI. The trim removed 3 bases at V and 7 bases at J, leaving 10 bases unmatched. This receptor was obtained from a human donor with chronic lymphocytic leukemia. The rearrangement joins TRBV18 to TRBJ2-2, with TRBD1 matching 8 bases. Sample: PBMCs, taken after 12 months of ibrutinib treatment. The CDR3, as DNA: TGTGCCAGCTCACCTTGGACAGGGCGGTGGTTCGGGGAGCTGTTTTTT. This encodes CASSPWTGRWFGELFF.